Shown below are 27 T cell receptor beta chains from a single sample sequenced in a study of CD8+ T cells in alopecia areata. The sequencing template was cDNA reverse transcribed from extracted RNA. The repertoire was sequenced with immunoSEQ multiplex PCR; TCRdb's copy has only in-frame clones and lacks some. The repertoire has some 150,000 clones, about 50% of them found once; the top ten carry 19%. The sample in question was CD8+ T cells sorted from blood, obtained at week 0. The receptors were sampled from a human donor with alopecia areata.

This chain uses TRBV7-9 with TRBJ2-3; unclear D gene. V was shortened by 11 bases and J by 2 bases, with 14 bases between the two germline ends. The length of the CDR3 is 13 residues. From germline, CDR1 is SEHNR and CDR2 FQNEAQ (reference sequence). The CDR3 nucleotides read TGTGCCGGCTGCCGTCCAAACACAGATACGCAGTATTTT. Protein: CAGCRPNTDTQYF. Full variable domain (outside the CDR3, taken from reference TRBV7-9 and TRBJ2-3): DTGVSQNPRHKITKRGQNVTFRCDPISEHNRLYWYRQTLGQGPEFLTYFQNEAQLEKSRLLSDRFSAERPKGSFSTLEIQRTEQGDSAMYLCAGCRPNTDTQYFGPGTRLTVL.

The chain couples TRBV5-6 to TRBJ2-7; TRBD1 is a possible D gene (7 bases). Germline values: CDR1 SGHDT, CDR2 YYEEEE. The CDR3 length is 14 residues. The V end lost 0 bases, the J end lost 5 bases, and 12 bases lay between the germline ends. The CDR3 DNA is TGTGCCAGCAGCTTGGGTGCCAGGGGGGACGAGCAGTACTTC. Residues: CASSLGARGDEQYF.

The chain employs TRBV7-3 and TRBJ2-2; 10 bases line up with TRBD2. CDR3 length: 16 amino acids. Trimming took 7 bases from V and 3 from J; bases not matched to a gene: 8. Per germline, CDR1 SGHTA and CDR2 FQGTGA. Here the CDR3 reads CASISGTSEYTGELFF. The CDR3 nucleotides are TGTGCCAGCATATCCGGGACTAGCGAGTACACCGGGGAGCTGTTTTTT.

The chain is built from TRBV4-3 and TRBJ2-2; TRBD1 aligns across 8 bases. Germline CDR1 and CDR2: LGHNA and YSLEER. The V and J ends lost 0 bases and 6 bases, in that order; junction bases with no gene match: 3. The CDR3 is 15 amino acids. The CDR3 spells CASSQEDRVAGELFF. CDR3 in DNA: TGCGCCAGCAGCCAAGAGGACAGGGTTGCCGGGGAGCTGTTTTTT.

V gene TRBV13 combines with J gene TRBJ1-2, with D perhaps TRBD1 (6 bases). Trimming left V 6 bases short and J 0 bases short, with 17 bases between. Germline assignment: CDR1 PRHDT and CDR2 FYEKMQ (reference sequence). This CDR3 is built from 16 residues. The CDR3 is CASSFIPTGSNYGYTF. CDR3 nucleotides: TGTGCCAGCAGTTTCATCCCGACAGGCTCTAACTATGGCTACACCTTC.

This clone was picked up one time. V and J are TRBV30 and TRBJ1-1, with a tentative D call TRBD1 (6 bases). In germline, CDR1 is GTSNPN, CDR2 SVGIG (reference sequence). The V end lost 7 bases, the J end lost 5 bases, and 20 bases lay between the germline ends. This CDR3 region has 14 residues. Here the CDR3 reads CASLGGREHTEAFF. For the CDR3, the DNA is TGTGCCTCCCTCGGGGGCAGGGAGCATACTGAAGCTTTCTTT.

The gene calls are TRBV25-1 and TRBJ2-3, with unresolved D. Germline V gives CDR1 MGHDK, CDR2 SYGVNS. V lost 3 bases to trimming and J lost 0 bases, with 7 bases between them. CDR3 length: 14 residues. The CDR3 region is CASSDLFSTDTQYF. The CDR3, as DNA: TGTGCCAGCAGTGATCTGTTCAGCACAGATACGCAGTATTTT.

This chain uses TRBV4-3 with TRBJ2-7; TRBD1 matches 10 bases. Per germline, CDR1 LGHNA and CDR2 YSLEER. The CDR3 has 15 residues. V trimming: 1 base; J trimming: 5 bases; junction bases outside the gene matches: 5. CDR3 in amino acids: CASSQARQGADEQYF. In DNA form, the CDR3 reads TGCGCCAGCAGCCAAGCCCGACAGGGGGCGGACGAGCAGTACTTC.

The V gene is TRBV2, the J gene TRBJ2-3, with D unclear. V was clipped by 6 bases and J by 1 base, with 14 bases between them. The CDR3 length is 15 residues. Germline CDR1 SNHLY, CDR2 FYNNEI. The CDR3 nucleotides are TGTGCCAGCAGGCAGAAGGGTGGCCGCACAGATACGCAGTATTTT. This translates into CASRQKGGRTDTQYF. The full variable domain, with the rest looked up from reference TRBV2 and TRBJ2-3, is EPEVTQTPSHQVTQMGQEVILRCVPISNHLYFYWYRQILGQKVEFLVSFYNNEISEKSEIFDDQFSVERPDGSNFTLKIRSTKLEDSAMYFCASRQKGGRTDTQYFGPGTRLTVL.

V and J are TRBV7-9 and TRBJ2-7; TRBD1 matches 10 bases. The CDR3 is 13 residues long. Germline CDR1 SEHNR, CDR2 FQNEAQ (reference sequence). V was pared by 7 bases and J by 5 bases, with 5 bases of the junction left unmatched. CDR3 region: CASTGQGKNEQYF. The CDR3 bases are TGTGCCAGCACGGGACAGGGGAAAAACGAGCAGTACTTC.

The chain is built from TRBV6-6 and TRBJ2-1; D unresolved. The CDR3 spans 11 residues. In germline, CDR1 is MNHNY, CDR2 SVGAGI (reference sequence). Deletions cut 6 bases from V and 6 bases from J, with 6 bases between. The CDR3 region is CASSTANEQFF. CDR3 nucleotide sequence: TGTGCCAGCAGCACCGCCAATGAGCAGTTCTTC.

The CDR3 is CASSTGQGARNEQFF. CDR3 nucleotide sequence: TGTGCCAGTAGTACCGGACAGGGGGCGCGGAATGAGCAGTTCTTC. The chain combines TRBV19 with TRBJ2-1, with TRBD1 matching over 11 bases. J was trimmed by 7 bases and V by 4 bases; bases with no gene match: 6. In germline, CDR1 is LNHDA, CDR2 SQIVND (reference sequence). The CDR3 runs 15 residues.

The chain links TRBV4-3 to TRBJ2-3; TRBD2 might be the D (7 bases). V was trimmed by 0 bases and J by 4 bases, leaving 14 bases between them. The CDR3 is 16 amino acids. CDR1 and CDR2 from the germline V gene are LGHNA and YSLEER. In DNA, the CDR3 is TGCGCCAGCAGCCAAGAGGTCGGGGGGCTGGCAGATACGCAGTATTTT. Its translation is CASSQEVGGLADTQYF.

This sequence joins TRBV19 and TRBJ2-5; D is uncertain. The CDR3 sequence is 13 residues long. Trimming left V 5 bases short and J 5 bases short, with 12 bases between. From germline, CDR1 is LNHDA and CDR2 SQIVND (reference sequence). The DNA of the CDR3 is TGTGCCAGTAGTCAGGACCTGGAGGAGACCCAGTACTTC. It is translated as CASSQDLEETQYF.

The DNA for the CDR3 is TGTGCCAGTAGTTCCCCCGCCTTAAACACTGAAGCTTTCTTT. As protein: CASSSPALNTEAFF. The V call is TRBV19, the J call TRBJ1-1; D ambiguous. The CDR3 is 14 amino acids. Trimming took off 5 bases at V and 2 bases at J, with 12 bases between the two ends. Germline lookup yields CDR1 LNHDA and CDR2 SQIVND (reference sequence).

This chain joins TRBV29-1 and TRBJ1-2, with D uncertain. V was cut by 1 base and J by 0 bases, with 12 bases left in between. This CDR3 has 15 residues. Per germline, CDR1 SQVTM and CDR2 ANQGSEA. The DNA of the CDR3 is TGCAGCGTTGAAGCCGTCAGCCCAGCTAACTATGGCTACACCTTC. Amino acids: CSVEAVSPANYGYTF.

Comment on this clone: Relative to the germline gene, one junction end is altered; a read error may explain this. This chain joins TRBV6-1 and TRBJ1-2; D may be TRBD1 (6 bases). The CDR3 covers 14 residues. Germline V gene lookup returns CDR1 MNHNS and CDR2 SASEGT. DNA of the CDR3: TGTGCCAGCAGCGAAGGGCAGGGGAACTATGGCTACACCTTC. Its protein product is CASSEGQGNYGYTF.

The chain carries TRBV9 and TRBJ2-2; D gene unclear. CDR3 length equals 13 residues. Germline V lookup: CDR1 SGDLS, CDR2 YYNGEE. V was trimmed by 0 bases and J by 6 bases, leaving 6 bases between them. The CDR3 protein is CASSVGGSGELFF. The CDR3 nucleotides read TGTGCCAGCAGCGTAGGGGGATCCGGGGAGCTGTTTTTT.

On this clone: Other DNA sequences within the sample encode an identical CDR3. The CDR3 loop reads CAWRDSLNTEAFF. For the CDR3, the DNA is TGTGCCTGGAGGGACTCCCTGAACACTGAAGCTTTCTTT. This chain uses TRBV30 with TRBJ1-1; D gene ambiguous. Germline values: CDR1 GTSNPN, CDR2 SVGIG (reference sequence). V was clipped by 3 bases and J by 0 bases, with 8 bases between them. CDR3 length equals 13 residues.

The chain combines TRBV30 with TRBJ2-1; 11 nucleotides agree with TRBD2. Per germline, CDR1 GTSNPN and CDR2 SVGIG (reference sequence). The CDR3 length is 14 residues. V lost 5 bases to trimming and J lost 5 bases; unmatched junction nucleotides: 5. In DNA, the CDR3 is TGTGCCTGGTCTCTAGCGGGGGGCGACAATGAGCAGTTCTTC. This gives the protein CAWSLAGGDNEQFF.

The chain carries TRBV30 and TRBJ1-1; D remains unclear. The CDR3 length is 12 residues. The germline V gene has CDR1 GTSNPN and CDR2 SVGIG (reference sequence). Between the trimmed V and J ends, which lost 3 bases and 4 bases, there was a span of 9 bases. The CDR3 DNA reads as TGTGCCTGGAGGCGAACAATCACTGAAGCTTTCTTT. Protein: CAWRRTITEAFF. Variable domain in full (rest from reference TRBV30 and TRBJ1-1): SQTIHQWPATLVQPVGSPLSLECTVEGTSNPNLYWYRQAAGRGLQLLFYSVGIGQISSEVPQNLSASRPQDRQFILSSKKLLLSDSGFYLCAWRRTITEAFFGQGTRLTVV.

The chain has TRBV6-5 and TRBJ1-6; D not certain. The germline V gene has CDR1 MNHEY and CDR2 SVGAGI. Trimming stripped 2 bases from V and 6 bases from J, with 2 bases between. This CDR3 is 12 amino acids long. The CDR3 DNA reads as TGTGCCAGCAGTTACCGTAATTCACCCCTCCACTTT. This encodes CASSYRNSPLHF.

The chain uses TRBV29-1 and TRBJ1-2; 8 nucleotides match TRBD1. Germline CDR1 SQVTM, CDR2 ANQGSEA. V was clipped by 0 bases and J by 7 bases; unmatched bases: 7. The CDR3 loop spans 14 amino acids. Here the CDR3 reads CSVEDGQGLGGYTF. In DNA, the CDR3 is TGCAGCGTTGAAGACGGACAGGGTTTAGGTGGCTACACCTTC.

This clone was recorded a few times. As the CDR3 is not closed by the conserved phenylalanine or tryptophan, this likely results from a read error. Because the CDR3's place on the DNA is in doubt, the DNA is left out and the CDR3 is given as listed by TCRdb. This sequence joins TRBV4-3 and TRBJ2-7; TRBD1 is taken as the D call from the table, unchecked against the DNA. Germline CDR1 is LGHNA and CDR2 is YSLEER. With termini counted, the CDR3 has 14 amino acids. This CDR3 reads CASSQDRAGGSWSI.

The gene calls are TRBV9 and TRBJ1-5; TRBD1 is a possible D gene (5 bases). Germline values: CDR1 SGDLS, CDR2 YYNGEE. V was shortened by 4 bases and J by 3 bases, with 11 bases between the two germline ends. The CDR3 length is 14 residues. CDR3 amino acids: CASSRGGDNQPQHF. In DNA form, the CDR3 reads TGTGCCAGCAGCCGCGGGGGGGACAATCAGCCCCAGCATTTT.

The chain is built from TRBV15 and TRBJ2-2; no clear D. The CDR3 totals 14 residues. From germline, CDR1 is LNHNV and CDR2 YYDKDF (reference sequence). The ends were cut back, 7 bases at V and 4 bases at J, with 13 bases in the middle. In DNA form, the CDR3 reads TGTGCCACCAAGGCCCCATCGGTCACCGGGGAGCTGTTTTTT. Residues: CATKAPSVTGELFF.

Here the CDR3 reads CASSPRRKEKAGELFF. The CDR3 DNA follows: TGTGCCAGCTCACCACGCAGGAAGGAAAAGGCCGGGGAGCTGTTTTTT. The chain is built from TRBV18 and TRBJ2-2; the D is unclear. V was shortened by 1 base and J by 6 bases, with 15 bases between the two germline ends. This CDR3 spans 16 amino acids. The germline CDR1 and CDR2 sequences are KGHSH and LQKENI.